The rows below give T cell receptor beta chains drawn from one sample of a study of shared clonotypes between healthy human individuals. Assay: immunoSEQ multiplex PCR; the TCRdb copy retains only in-frame clones and omits some. This table has around 1.1 million clones, approximately 77% appearing once. Sequenced sample: memory CD4+ T cells from PBMCs. The receptors originated from a man aged 18 to 29 in good health. Some clones in this sample may be carry-over from other donors' samples. Each CDR3 is given with its conserved first and last residue. Some rows have no size entry. The others give once, few or many, or a class for an expanded clone.

v_call: TRBV10-3; j_call: TRBJ1-2; clone_size: NA; cdr3_aa: CAIRQTGGSNYGYTF
v_call: TRBV5-1; j_call: TRBJ2-5; clone_size: NA; cdr3_aa: CASSLYTSEETQYF
v_call: TRBV7-9; j_call: TRBJ1-2; clone_size: NA; cdr3_aa: CASSKRDTENYGYTF
v_call: TRBV6-1; j_call: TRBJ1-2; clone_size: NA; cdr3_aa: CASSPGTGNYGYTF
v_call: TRBV23-1; j_call: TRBJ1-5; clone_size: NA; cdr3_aa: CASSNTTGIRGHSNQPQHF
v_call: TRBV7-6; j_call: TRBJ2-3; clone_size: NA; cdr3_aa: CASSLEGTDTQYF
v_call: TRBV10-3; j_call: TRBJ2-3; clone_size: few; cdr3_aa: CAISDVDIVRVITDTQYF
v_call: TRBV19; j_call: TRBJ2-7; clone_size: once; cdr3_aa: CASSPVKTGGTYEQYF
v_call: TRBV7-8; j_call: TRBJ1-5; clone_size: NA; cdr3_aa: CASSPWTAPRPQPQHF
v_call: TRBV11-2; j_call: TRBJ1-2; clone_size: NA; cdr3_aa: CASSFGRGLGYTF
v_call: TRBV18; j_call: TRBJ1-2; clone_size: NA; cdr3_aa: CASSPRDREINYGYTF
v_call: TRBV28; j_call: TRBJ2-2; clone_size: NA; cdr3_aa: CASSLSGPGELFF
v_call: TRBV7-7; j_call: TRBJ2-5; clone_size: few; cdr3_aa: CASSLVGRQETQYF
v_call: TRBV5-1; j_call: TRBJ2-7; clone_size: once; cdr3_aa: CASSLVASSSYEQYF
v_call: TRBV7-2; j_call: TRBJ2-5; clone_size: few; cdr3_aa: CASSLLQRWETQYF
v_call: TRBV13; j_call: TRBJ1-1; clone_size: NA; cdr3_aa: CASSSGQRGTEAFF
v_call: TRBV2; j_call: TRBJ2-3; clone_size: NA; cdr3_aa: CASALTDTQYF
v_call: TRBV28; j_call: TRBJ1-5; clone_size: many; cdr3_aa: CASSSPLAQPQHF
v_call: TRBV4-2; j_call: TRBJ2-7; clone_size: NA; cdr3_aa: CASSQEAVGEQYF
v_call: TRBV5-1; j_call: TRBJ2-5; clone_size: NA; cdr3_aa: CASSLVLFAEETQYF
v_call: TRBV28; j_call: TRBJ2-6; clone_size: NA; cdr3_aa: CASSSSEGIGSGANVLTF
v_call: TRBV11-2; j_call: TRBJ1-2; clone_size: few; cdr3_aa: CASSPRQAGDYGYTF
v_call: TRBV30; j_call: TRBJ2-3; clone_size: NA; cdr3_aa: CAWGAGVGTDTQYF
v_call: TRBV15; j_call: TRBJ2-2; clone_size: NA; cdr3_aa: CATSILLSQELFF
v_call: TRBV5-6; j_call: TRBJ1-1; clone_size: NA; cdr3_aa: CASRYRDTEAFF
v_call: TRBV18; j_call: TRBJ1-4; clone_size: NA; cdr3_aa: CASSQGTGDEKLFF
v_call: TRBV6-6; j_call: TRBJ2-7; clone_size: once; cdr3_aa: CASRRDISYEQYF
v_call: TRBV6-1; j_call: TRBJ2-5; clone_size: NA; cdr3_aa: CASTSGRANPETQYF
v_call: TRBV5-6; j_call: TRBJ1-5; clone_size: once; cdr3_aa: CASRKTGHSNQPQHF
v_call: TRBV9; j_call: TRBJ1-2; clone_size: NA; cdr3_aa: CASSPYTPLGYTF
v_call: TRBV7-3; j_call: TRBJ2-1; clone_size: few; cdr3_aa: CASSSGPSGYNEQFF
v_call: TRBV29-1; j_call: TRBJ1-5; clone_size: NA; cdr3_aa: CSVEGPRGKISNQPQHF
v_call: TRBV10-3; j_call: TRBJ1-5; clone_size: NA; cdr3_aa: CAISETYQGSNQPQHF
v_call: TRBV27; j_call: TRBJ2-2; clone_size: NA; cdr3_aa: CASRWLTGELFF
v_call: TRBV11-2; j_call: TRBJ2-2; clone_size: once; cdr3_aa: CASNPSGVNTGELFF
v_call: TRBV6-5; j_call: TRBJ2-2; clone_size: few; cdr3_aa: CASRLAGVNTGELFF
v_call: TRBV4-1; j_call: TRBJ1-2; clone_size: few; cdr3_aa: CASSQGVGGYTF
v_call: TRBV7-8; j_call: TRBJ1-5; clone_size: NA; cdr3_aa: CASSLEVNNPQHF
v_call: TRBV30; j_call: TRBJ2-5; clone_size: NA; cdr3_aa: CACAGTGETQYF
v_call: TRBV2; j_call: TRBJ2-3; clone_size: NA; cdr3_aa: CASSTDGNTDTQYF
v_call: TRBV12-5; j_call: TRBJ2-5; clone_size: NA; cdr3_aa: CASAKGGEETQYF
v_call: TRBV6-1; j_call: TRBJ1-3; clone_size: NA; cdr3_aa: CASRQGSTGNTIYF
v_call: TRBV18; j_call: TRBJ1-1; clone_size: NA; cdr3_aa: CASSPPGYFTEAFF
v_call: TRBV5-4; j_call: TRBJ2-1; clone_size: NA; cdr3_aa: CASSLSLGQAYNEQFF
v_call: TRBV6-4; j_call: TRBJ2-7; clone_size: NA; cdr3_aa: CASSMDRAGIDEQYF
v_call: TRBV11-1; j_call: TRBJ2-5; clone_size: NA; cdr3_aa: CASSFPGTGIETQYF
v_call: TRBV18; j_call: TRBJ1-3; clone_size: few; cdr3_aa: CASSPDGNTIYF
v_call: TRBV4-3; j_call: TRBJ1-1; clone_size: few; cdr3_aa: CASSQGGENTEAFF
v_call: TRBV2; j_call: TRBJ2-5; clone_size: NA; cdr3_aa: CASSHAAPQETQYF
v_call: TRBV28; j_call: TRBJ1-4; clone_size: NA; cdr3_aa: CASSLLGVGEKLFF
v_call: TRBV6-5; j_call: TRBJ1-2; clone_size: NA; cdr3_aa: CASSYSGQGRYGYTF